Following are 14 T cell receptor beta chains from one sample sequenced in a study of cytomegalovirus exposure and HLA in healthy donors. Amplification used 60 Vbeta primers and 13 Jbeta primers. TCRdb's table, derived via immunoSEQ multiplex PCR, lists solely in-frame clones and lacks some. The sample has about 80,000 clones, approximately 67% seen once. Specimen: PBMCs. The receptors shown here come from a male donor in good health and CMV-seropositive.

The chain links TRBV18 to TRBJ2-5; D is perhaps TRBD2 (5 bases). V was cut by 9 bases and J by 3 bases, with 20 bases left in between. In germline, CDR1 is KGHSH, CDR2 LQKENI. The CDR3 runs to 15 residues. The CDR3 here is CASSDLSVGKETQYF. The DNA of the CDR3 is TGTGCCAGTTCAGACCTCTCGGTCGGGAAAGAGACCCAGTACTTC.

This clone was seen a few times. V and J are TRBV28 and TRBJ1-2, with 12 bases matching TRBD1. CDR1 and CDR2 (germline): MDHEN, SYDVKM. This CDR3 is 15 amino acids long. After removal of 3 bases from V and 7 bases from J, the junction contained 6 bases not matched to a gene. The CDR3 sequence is CASSLGDRGLFGYTF. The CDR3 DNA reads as TGTGCCAGCAGTTTGGGGGACAGGGGGCTGTTTGGCTACACCTTC.

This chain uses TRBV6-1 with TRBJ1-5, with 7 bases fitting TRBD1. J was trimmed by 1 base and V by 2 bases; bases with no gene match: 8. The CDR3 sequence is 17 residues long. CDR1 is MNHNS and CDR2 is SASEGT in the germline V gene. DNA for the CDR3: TGTGCCAGCAGTGAATACCCCTGGGGACAGAGCAATCAGCCCCAGCATTTT. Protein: CASSEYPWGQSNQPQHF.

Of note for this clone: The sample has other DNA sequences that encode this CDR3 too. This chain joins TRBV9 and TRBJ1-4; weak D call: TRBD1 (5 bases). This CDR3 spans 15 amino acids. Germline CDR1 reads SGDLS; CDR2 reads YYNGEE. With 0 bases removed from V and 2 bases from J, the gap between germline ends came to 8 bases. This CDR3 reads CASSVVGATNEKLFF. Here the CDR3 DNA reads TGTGCCAGCAGCGTAGTAGGGGCTACTAATGAAAAACTGTTTTTT.

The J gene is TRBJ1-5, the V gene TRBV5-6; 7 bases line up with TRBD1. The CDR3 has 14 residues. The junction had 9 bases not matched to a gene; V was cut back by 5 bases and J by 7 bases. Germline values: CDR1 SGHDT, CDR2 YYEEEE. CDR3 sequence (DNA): TGTGCCAGCAGTGCTACGGGACAGTTCCAGCCCCAGCATTTT. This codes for CASSATGQFQPQHF.

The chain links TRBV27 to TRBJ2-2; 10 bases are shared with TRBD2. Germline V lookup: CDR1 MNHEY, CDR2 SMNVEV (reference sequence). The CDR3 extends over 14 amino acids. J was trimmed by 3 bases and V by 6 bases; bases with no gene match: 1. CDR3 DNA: TGTGCCAGCAGAGCGGGAGGGCACACCGGGGAGCTGTTTTTT. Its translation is CASRAGGHTGELFF.

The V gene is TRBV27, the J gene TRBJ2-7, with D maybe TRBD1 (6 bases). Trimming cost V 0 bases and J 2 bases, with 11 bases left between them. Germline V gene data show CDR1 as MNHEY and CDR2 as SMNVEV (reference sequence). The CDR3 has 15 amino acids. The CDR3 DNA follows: TGTGCCAGCAGTTTATCTGGCGGACAGACCTACGAGCAGTACTTC. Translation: CASSLSGGQTYEQYF.

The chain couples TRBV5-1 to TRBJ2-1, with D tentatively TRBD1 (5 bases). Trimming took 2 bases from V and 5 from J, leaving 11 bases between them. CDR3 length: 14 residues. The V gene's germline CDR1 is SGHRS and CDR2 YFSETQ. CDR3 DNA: TGCGCCAGCAGCTTATCACCAGGGAACAATGAGCAGTTCTTC. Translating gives CASSLSPGNNEQFF.

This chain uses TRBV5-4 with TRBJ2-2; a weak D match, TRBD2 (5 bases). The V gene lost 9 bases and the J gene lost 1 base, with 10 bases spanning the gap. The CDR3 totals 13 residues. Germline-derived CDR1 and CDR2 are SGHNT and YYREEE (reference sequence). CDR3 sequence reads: CATRAGNTGELFF. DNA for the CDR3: TGTGCCACCCGGGCGGGGAACACCGGGGAGCTGTTTTTT.

This CDR3 reads CASSLVQGADTQYF. CDR3 coding DNA: TGTGCCAGCAGCTTAGTACAGGGGGCCGATACGCAGTATTTT. The chain recombines TRBV7-9 with TRBJ2-3; TRBD1 aligns across 9 bases. Trimming removed 1 base from V and 6 bases from J; junction bases left unmatched: 2. The CDR3 spans 14 residues. CDR1 SEHNR and CDR2 FQNEAQ come from the germline V gene (reference sequence).

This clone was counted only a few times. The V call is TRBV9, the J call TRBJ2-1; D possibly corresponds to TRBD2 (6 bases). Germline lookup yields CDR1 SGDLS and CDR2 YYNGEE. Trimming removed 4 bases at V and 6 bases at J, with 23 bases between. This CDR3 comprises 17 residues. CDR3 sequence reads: CASSSLGSSSSGNEQFF. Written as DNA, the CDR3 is TGTGCCAGCAGCTCCCTCGGGAGTAGCAGTTCTGGCAATGAGCAGTTCTTC. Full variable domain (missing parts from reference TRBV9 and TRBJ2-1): DSGVTQTPKHLITATGQRVTLRCSPRSGDLSVYWYQQSLDQGLQFLIQYYNGEERAKGNILERFSAQQFPDLHSELNLSSLELGDSALYFCASSSLGSSSSGNEQFFGPGTRLTVL.

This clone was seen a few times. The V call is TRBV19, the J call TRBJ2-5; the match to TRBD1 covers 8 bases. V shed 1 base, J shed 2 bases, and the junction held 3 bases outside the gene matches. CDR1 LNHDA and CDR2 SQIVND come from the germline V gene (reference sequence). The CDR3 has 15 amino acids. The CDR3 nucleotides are TGTGCCAGTAGTATAGGGAACAGGGGGCAAGAGACCCAGTACTTC. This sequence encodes CASSIGNRGQETQYF.

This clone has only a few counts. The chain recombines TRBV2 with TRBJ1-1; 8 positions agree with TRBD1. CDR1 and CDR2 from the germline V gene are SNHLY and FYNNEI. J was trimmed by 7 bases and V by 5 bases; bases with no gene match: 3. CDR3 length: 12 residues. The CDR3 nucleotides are TGTGCCAGCAGTACAGGGGGAAATGAAGCTTTCTTT. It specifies CASSTGGNEAFF.

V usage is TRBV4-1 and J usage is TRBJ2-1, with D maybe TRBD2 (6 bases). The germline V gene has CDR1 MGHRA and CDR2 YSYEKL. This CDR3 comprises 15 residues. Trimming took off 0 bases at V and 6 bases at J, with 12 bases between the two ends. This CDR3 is CASSQEEGRSNEQFF. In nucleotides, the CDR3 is TGCGCCAGCAGCCAAGAGGAGGGACGTAGCAATGAGCAGTTCTTC.